A single sample gave rise to the 20 T cell receptor beta chains below, sequenced in a study of blood T cell repertoires in COVID-19. The table came from immunoSEQ multiplex PCR; TCRdb's copy has only in-frame clones and leaves some out. The table has fewer than 400,000 clones, around 92% seen once. The specimen was peripheral blood. The origin of the receptors is a woman in her twenties or thirties with COVID-19, enrolled during active disease.

The chain has TRBV4-2 and TRBJ1-6, with 11 bases that match TRBD1. The germline V gene encodes CDR1 LGHNA and CDR2 YNFKEQ. With V trimmed by 3 bases and J by 9 bases, 4 bases remained unmatched. CDR3 length: 15 residues. The CDR3 DNA follows: TGTGCCAGCAGCCACGGACAGGGGGCGGGTTCACCCCTCCACTTT. This gives the protein CASSHGQGAGSPLHF.

The V call is TRBV7-9, the J call TRBJ1-6, with D perhaps TRBD1 (5 bases). Trimming cost V 6 bases and J 2 bases, with 11 bases left between them. Germline assignment: CDR1 SEHNR and CDR2 FQNEAQ (reference sequence). The CDR3 is 15 residues long. CDR3 loop: CASRSDSPYNSPLHF. DNA of the CDR3: TGTGCCAGCAGATCCGACAGTCCCTATAATTCACCCCTCCACTTT. The whole variable domain, filled in from reference TRBV7-9 and TRBJ1-6, reads DTGVSQNPRHKITKRGQNVTFRCDPISEHNRLYWYRQTLGQGPEFLTYFQNEAQLEKSRLLSDRFSAERPKGSFSTLEIQRTEQGDSAMYLCASRSDSPYNSPLHFGNGTRLTVT.

This chain joins TRBV10-3 and TRBJ2-2, with TRBD1 identical over 11 bases. V shed 2 bases, J shed 7 bases, and the junction held 27 bases outside the gene matches. The CDR3 runs 23 residues. Germline values: CDR1 ENHRY, CDR2 SYGVKD. The CDR3 nucleotides are TGTGCCATCAGTGAGGAAGGGCTTCCTAGGGGTTTGGGACAGGGGGAGGGCGGCGGGGAGCTGTTTTTT. This gives the protein CAISEEGLPRGLGQGEGGGELFF.

J is TRBJ2-6 and V is TRBV29-1; perhaps TRBD1 as D (5 bases). V was cut by 3 bases and J by 0 bases, with 12 bases left in between. Germline V gene sequence: CDR1 SQVTM, CDR2 ANQGSEA. This CDR3 contains 16 residues. CDR3 in amino acids: CSVDQGSSSGANVLTF. The CDR3 bases are TGCAGCGTTGACCAGGGTTCTAGCTCTGGGGCCAACGTCCTGACTTTC.

The rearrangement links TRBV19 to TRBJ1-2; D perhaps matches TRBD1 (6 bases). V lost 2 bases, J lost 8 bases, and 15 bases lay in between. The CDR3 runs 14 residues. Per the germline V gene, CDR1 is LNHDA and CDR2 is SQIVND (reference sequence). The CDR3: CASSIITQGWGYTF. The CDR3 DNA reads as TGTGCCAGTAGTATAATAACTCAGGGGTGGGGCTACACCTTC.

The V call is TRBV4-2, the J call TRBJ2-1, with TRBD2 matching over 9 bases. The V and J ends lost 0 bases and 5 bases, in that order; junction bases with no gene match: 8. The CDR3 covers 17 residues. Germline lookup yields CDR1 LGHNA and CDR2 YNFKEQ. As DNA, the CDR3 is TGTGCCAGCAGCCAAGAAGCCGGCGGCGGGGGGGACAATGAGCAGTTCTTC. It translates to CASSQEAGGGGDNEQFF.

The chain recombines TRBV28 with TRBJ2-3; 7 bases line up with TRBD2. V was clipped by 5 bases and J by 2 bases; unmatched bases: 7. From germline, CDR1 is MDHEN and CDR2 SYDVKM. The CDR3 loop spans 15 amino acids. Here the CDR3 DNA reads TGTGCCAGCAGTGCCCCGGGACTAATCACAGATACGCAGTATTTT. Its protein is CASSAPGLITDTQYF.

Judged by abundance, this clone is medium-sized. V gene TRBV9 combines with J gene TRBJ1-5; tentatively, D is TRBD1 (6 bases). V lost 4 bases, J lost 7 bases, and 15 bases lay in between. This CDR3 has 14 residues. CDR1 SGDLS and CDR2 YYNGEE come from the germline V gene. CDR3 coding DNA: TGTGCCAGCAGCCCTAGGGACACTGGGCAGCCCCAGCATTTT. This encodes CASSPRDTGQPQHF.

The chain links TRBV11-2 to TRBJ2-2; 10 nucleotides line up with TRBD1. CDR3 length: 18 residues. Germline trimming cut 4 bases from V and 0 bases from J; bases unmatched to any gene: 8. CDR1 SGHAT and CDR2 FQNNGV come from the germline V gene. The DNA for the CDR3 is TGTGCCAGCAGCTCGCCCCGCGGGACAGGGGCGAACACCGGGGAGCTGTTTTTT. Protein: CASSSPRGTGANTGELFF.

In this sample, this clone turned up a few times. The rearrangement joins TRBV30 to TRBJ1-2; 7 positions match TRBD1. In germline, CDR1 is GTSNPN, CDR2 SVGIG (reference sequence). This CDR3 contains 15 residues. V was pared by 0 bases and J by 0 bases, with 4 bases of the junction left unmatched. The CDR3 protein is CAWSVQGFPNYGYTF. CDR3 DNA sequence: TGTGCCTGGAGTGTACAGGGGTTCCCTAACTATGGCTACACCTTC.

This chain joins TRBV12-5 and TRBJ2-5; 7 bases map to TRBD2. V trimming: 6 bases; J trimming: 5 bases; junction bases outside the gene matches: 6. This CDR3 is 13 amino acids long. Looked up from germline, CDR1 is LGHNT and CDR2 is FRNRAP. The DNA of the CDR3 is TGTGCTAGTGGACCTATGGGGGGGGAGACCCAGTACTTC. Its protein product is CASGPMGGETQYF.

The CDR3 spells CASSLRTDYGYTF. The CDR3 nucleotides read TGTGCCAGCAGTTTGAGGACTGACTATGGCTACACCTTC. The chain has TRBV28 and TRBJ1-2; no reliable D call. Germline V gene sequence: CDR1 MDHEN, CDR2 SYDVKM. The ends were cut back, 3 bases at V and 3 bases at J, with 8 bases in the middle. The length of the CDR3 is 13 residues.

The chain recombines TRBV29-1 with TRBJ1-2; possibly TRBD1 for D (5 bases). There are 13 residues in the CDR3. CDR1 and CDR2 (germline): SQVTM, ANQGSEA. V gave up 3 bases and J gave up 6 bases, with 14 bases separating them. For the CDR3, the DNA is TGCAGCGTTGACAGGGTCCAGTTGGATGGCTACACCTTC. Its protein product is CSVDRVQLDGYTF.

The CDR3 protein is CSVENHGQETQYF. The CDR3 DNA sequence: TGCAGCGTTGAAAATCACGGGCAAGAGACCCAGTACTTC. The rearrangement links TRBV29-1 to TRBJ2-5, with D hard to call. Germline loops: CDR1 SQVTM, CDR2 ANQGSEA. The V end lost 2 bases, the J end lost 2 bases, and 9 bases lay between the germline ends. The CDR3 extends over 13 amino acids.

The chain couples TRBV2 to TRBJ2-5, with 13 bases aligning to TRBD2. The CDR3 sequence is 16 residues long. CDR1 and CDR2 from the germline V gene are SNHLY and FYNNEI. The V segment lost 4 bases and the J segment 3 bases; nucleotides outside the gene matches: 5. The CDR3: CASSGELAGGKETQYF. For the CDR3, the DNA is TGTGCCAGCAGTGGGGAACTAGCGGGGGGGAAAGAGACCCAGTACTTC.

The chain joins TRBV6-5 to TRBJ1-2; D might be TRBD1 (6 bases). There are 13 residues in the CDR3. The germline V gene encodes CDR1 MNHEY and CDR2 SVGAGI. V gave up 6 bases and J gave up 8 bases, with 16 bases separating them. CDR3 DNA: TGTGCCAGCAGCCGTGGACAGTTCGGCGGCTACACCTTC. Translating it yields CASSRGQFGGYTF.

This clone was counted once. The rearrangement links TRBV7-3 to TRBJ2-3; no reliable D call. Germline V gene lookup returns CDR1 SGHTA and CDR2 FQGTGA. The V end lost 1 base, the J end lost 3 bases, and 11 bases lay between the germline ends. The CDR3 is 15 amino acids. CDR3 amino acids: CASSLRPLRTDTQYF. CDR3 bases: TGTGCCAGCAGCTTAAGACCCCTGCGGACAGATACGCAGTATTTT.

The chain employs TRBV6-5 and TRBJ1-2, with 8 bases aligning to TRBD1. Germline V CDR1 and CDR2: MNHEY, SVGAGI. V trimming: 6 bases; J trimming: 8 bases; junction bases outside the gene matches: 8. The CDR3 covers 13 residues. In DNA, the CDR3 is TGTGCCAGCAGCGCTGGACAGGGTGGAGGCTACACCTTC. Its protein is CASSAGQGGGYTF.

The V and J genes are TRBV6-2 or TRBV6-3 and TRBJ2-3; D ambiguous. The CDR3 spans 12 residues. Germline V gene sequence: CDR1 MNHEY, CDR2 SVGEGT. V lost 6 bases, J lost 6 bases, and 10 bases lay in between. The chain's CDR3 is CASSRLPDTQYF. CDR3 bases: TGTGCCAGCAGCAGACTGCCGGATACGCAGTATTTT.

The chain employs TRBV27 and TRBJ1-1; D gene uncertain. V shed 3 bases and J shed 2 bases, with 10 bases lying between them. CDR1 is MNHEY, CDR2 SMNVEV, per germline (reference sequence). This CDR3 has 14 amino acids. The CDR3 DNA reads as TGTGCCAGCAGTTTTCACCCGGTCAACACTGAAGCTTTCTTT. Translating gives CASSFHPVNTEAFF.